Listed below are T cell receptor beta chains from one sample, sequenced in a study of PD-L1 blockade in urothelial cancer. This table comes from immunoSEQ multiplex PCR, and its TCRdb copy is limited to in-frame clones, with some not included. The table lists roughly 67,000 clones, around 88% of them singletons. This sample comprised PBMCs, obtained around atezolizumab (anti-PD-L1) treatment. These receptors were obtained from a man in his fifties or sixties with urothelial cancer. Both conserved end residues are part of each CDR3. The D gene is left open where the match is weak. Size is omitted from some rows. Given values are once, few, many or a class for expanded clones.

cdr3_aa | cdr3_nt | j_call | d_call | clone_size | v_call | cdr3_length
CASSHPGTGGGKNIQYF | TGTGCCAGCAGCCACCCCGGGACAGGGGGGGGCAAAAACATTCAGTACTTC | TRBJ2-4 | TRBD1 | - | TRBV4-2 | 17
CASTQETQYF | TGTGCCAGCACGCAAGAGACCCAGTACTTC | TRBJ2-5 | - | - | TRBV6-5 | 10
CASSGPGHRSAYEQYF | TGTGCCAGCAGCGGACCGGGACACCGATCCGCCTACGAGCAGTACTTC | TRBJ2-7 | - | once | TRBV21-1 | 16
CASRSTAQGAYGYTF | TGTGCCAGCAGATCCACAGCCCAGGGGGCATATGGCTACACCTTC | TRBJ1-2 | TRBD1 | - | TRBV27 | 15
CASSPWGGNDYGYTF | TGTGCCAGTAGTCCCTGGGGCGGGAATGACTATGGCTACACCTTC | TRBJ1-2 | - | - | TRBV19 | 15
CALRRRDRNTGELFF | TGTGCCCTCCGCCGCCGGGACAGGAACACCGGGGAGCTGTTTTTT | TRBJ2-2 | TRBD1 | - | TRBV10-3 | 15
CASRVGEFNTEAFF | TGTGCCAGCAGGGTAGGGGAATTCAACACTGAAGCTTTCTTT | TRBJ1-1 | - | - | TRBV2 | 14
CASSFTGPGETQYF | TGTGCCAGCAGCTTTACAGGGCCTGGTGAGACCCAGTACTTC | TRBJ2-5 | - | - | TRBV11-3 | 14
CASSFQAGEQYF | TGCGCCAGCAGCTTTCAGGCGGGCGAGCAGTACTTC | TRBJ2-7 | - | - | TRBV5-1 | 12
CAWSPGRRETQYF | TGTGCCTGGAGTCCAGGGCGCCGGGAGACCCAGTACTTC | TRBJ2-5 | - | - | TRBV30 | 13
CASSRSGGMPAGDTQYF | TGTGCCAGCAGCCGTAGCGGGGGGATGCCGGCGGGGGATACGCAGTATTTT | TRBJ2-3 | TRBD2 | few | TRBV7-3 | 17
CASTEGNMNTEAFF | TGTGCCAGTACGGAGGGAAACATGAACACTGAAGCTTTCTTT | TRBJ1-1 | - | few | TRBV19 | 14
CASSPPRAESTDTQYF | TGTGCCAGCTCACCCCCGAGGGCGGAAAGCACAGATACGCAGTATTTT | TRBJ2-3 | - | - | TRBV18 | 16
CASSPGLAGGWNTDTQYF | TGTGCCAGCAGCCCCGGACTAGCGGGGGGGTGGAACACAGATACGCAGTATTTT | TRBJ2-3 | TRBD2 | - | TRBV7-8 | 18
CASSVGVAGGNQETQYF | TGTGCCAGCAGCGTAGGGGTAGCGGGGGGTAACCAAGAGACCCAGTACTTC | TRBJ2-5 | TRBD2 | - | TRBV9 | 17
CASRGDRVETQYF | TGTGCCAGCAGAGGAGACAGGGTTGAGACCCAGTACTTC | TRBJ2-5 | TRBD1 | - | TRBV2 | 13
CASSLPPRLAGGRNEQFF | TGTGCCAGCAGCTTACCCCCCCGACTAGCGGGGGGGCGAAATGAGCAGTTCTTC | TRBJ2-1 | TRBD2 | - | TRBV7-9 | 18
CASSSVGGLWYNEQFF | TGTGCCAGCAGTTCAGTAGGGGGCCTTTGGTACAATGAGCAGTTCTTC | TRBJ2-1 | TRBD1 | - | TRBV28 | 16
CASSSTGGAEDSEQYF | TGCGCCAGCAGCTCGACAGGGGGCGCTGAGGACTCCGAGCAGTACTTC | TRBJ2-7 | TRBD1 | - | TRBV5-1 | 16
CASSLGVAGESYNEQFF | TGTGCCAGCAGCTTGGGCGTAGCGGGGGAATCCTACAATGAGCAGTTCTTC | TRBJ2-1 | TRBD2 | - | TRBV5-6 | 17
CASRRTGNQPQHF | TGTGCCAGCAGGCGGACAGGGAATCAGCCCCAGCATTTT | TRBJ1-5 | TRBD1 | - | TRBV28 | 13
CASSTGQGAYEQYF | TGCGCCAGCAGCACGGGACAGGGGGCCTACGAGCAGTACTTC | TRBJ2-7 | TRBD1 | - | TRBV5-1 | 14
CSALVFGLAGGGSTDTQYF | TGCAGCGCCCTAGTTTTCGGACTAGCGGGGGGGGGCAGCACAGATACGCAGTATTTT | TRBJ2-3 | TRBD2 | - | TRBV29-1 | 19
CASSRRFSALITDTQYF | TGTGCCAGCAGCCGCCGGTTCAGCGCACTGATCACAGATACGCAGTATTTT | TRBJ2-3 | - | - | TRBV11-3 | 17
CASSYSSGFEQFF | TGTGCCAGCAGTTACTCGTCAGGGTTTGAGCAGTTCTTC | TRBJ2-1 | - | - | TRBV6-6 | 13
CSAGWGRVGETQYF | TGCAGCGCAGGATGGGGCCGAGTTGGAGAGACCCAGTACTTC | TRBJ2-5 | - | once | TRBV29-1 | 14
CASSAGPLSNEQYF | TGTGCCAGCAGCGCAGGGCCCTTGTCTAACGAGCAGTACTTC | TRBJ2-7 | - | - | TRBV9 | 14
CASSQMTGYNGYTF | TGCGCCAGCAGCCAGATGACAGGGTACAATGGCTACACCTTC | TRBJ1-2 | TRBD1 | - | TRBV4-1 | 14
CASTSGGLGDTQYF | TGTGCCAGTACTAGCGGGGGGCTTGGGGATACGCAGTATTTT | TRBJ2-3 | TRBD2 | - | TRBV7-6 | 14
CASSLIRQNTEAFF | TGTGCCAGCAGCTTAATAAGACAGAACACTGAAGCTTTCTTT | TRBJ1-1 | - | - | TRBV7-8 | 14
CAWALSYEQYF | TGTGCCTGGGCCCTCAGCTACGAGCAGTACTTC | TRBJ2-7 | - | few | TRBV30 | 11
CASSLTADTEAFF | TGCGCCAGCAGCTTGACAGCTGACACTGAAGCTTTCTTT | TRBJ1-1 | - | - | TRBV5-1 | 13
CASSAGAGQGPSYEQYF | TGTGCCAGCAGCGCCGGGGCTGGACAGGGCCCTTCCTACGAGCAGTACTTC | TRBJ2-7 | TRBD1 | - | TRBV9 | 17
CASSKQINEKLFF | TGTGCCAGTAGTAAACAGATCAATGAAAAACTGTTTTTT | TRBJ1-4 | - | - | TRBV19 | 13
CASSLIPGGATGELFF | TGTGCCAGCAGCTTAATTCCCGGGGGGGCCACCGGGGAGCTGTTTTTT | TRBJ2-2 | TRBD2 | - | TRBV7-6 | 16